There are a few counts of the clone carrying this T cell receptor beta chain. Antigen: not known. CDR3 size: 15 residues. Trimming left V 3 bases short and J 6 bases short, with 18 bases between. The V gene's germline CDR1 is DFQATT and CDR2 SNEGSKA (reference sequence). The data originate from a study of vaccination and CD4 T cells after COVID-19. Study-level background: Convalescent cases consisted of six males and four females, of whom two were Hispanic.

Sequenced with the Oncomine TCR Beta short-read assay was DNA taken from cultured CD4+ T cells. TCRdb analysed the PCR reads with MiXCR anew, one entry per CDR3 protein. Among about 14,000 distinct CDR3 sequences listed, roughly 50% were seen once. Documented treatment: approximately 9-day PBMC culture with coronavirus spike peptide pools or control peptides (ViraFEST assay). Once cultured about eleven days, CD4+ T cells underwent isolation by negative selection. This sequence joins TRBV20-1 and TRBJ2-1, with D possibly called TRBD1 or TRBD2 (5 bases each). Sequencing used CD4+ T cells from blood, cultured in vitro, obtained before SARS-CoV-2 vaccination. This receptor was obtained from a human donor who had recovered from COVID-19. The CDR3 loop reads CSASQGEFGRNEQFF. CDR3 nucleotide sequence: TGCAGTGCTAGCCAAGGGGAGTTCGGCCGCAATGAGCAGTTCTTC.